These 26 T cell receptor beta chains share one sample of origin, sequenced in a study of T cells in Graves' hyperthyroidism and ophthalmopathy. The CDR3 regions of TCR beta were amplified from RNA transcripts. First-round RT-PCR of the TCR CDR3 relied on the HTBI primer set. TCRdb called the multiplex PCR reads again in MiXCR, with one record for every CDR3 protein. This table has approximately 490,000 distinct CDR3 sequences, approximately 23% appearing once. The sample consisted of blood. The receptors shown here come from a woman in her 70s with Graves' ophthalmopathy.

The V gene is TRBV12-3 or TRBV12-4, the J gene TRBJ2-7, with D unresolved. V was clipped by 3 bases and J by 6 bases, with 12 bases between them. This CDR3 is built from 13 residues. The CDR3 DNA is TGTGCCAGCAGTTTTAAAGTGCTCGGCGAGCAGTACTTC. Its protein product is CASSFKVLGEQYF.

In this sample, this clonotype turned up many times. DNA for the CDR3: TGTGCCAGCAGCGCAGGGGGGTTGGGAGACCTCATGAACACTGAAGCTTTCTTT. Encoded protein: CASSAGGLGDLMNTEAFF. The chain links TRBV12-3 or TRBV12-4 to TRBJ1-1, with TRBD1 identical over 7 bases. This CDR3 has 18 residues. With 6 bases clipped from V and 0 bases from J, the junction kept 16 bases outside the gene matches.

This clonotype was picked up a small number of times. The V and J genes are TRBV13 and TRBJ2-1, with 10 bases that match TRBD2. CDR1 is PRHDT and CDR2 is FYEKMQ in the germline V gene (reference sequence). The V and J ends lost 3 bases and 8 bases, in that order; junction bases with no gene match: 7. The CDR3 spans 15 residues. Here the CDR3 reads CASSLRLAGRDEQFF. The CDR3 DNA sequence: TGTGCCAGCAGCTTGCGACTAGCGGGTCGGGATGAGCAGTTCTTC.

This clonotype was seen ten or more times. The chain carries TRBV27 and TRBJ2-3; 9 bases align to TRBD2. Germline V CDR1 and CDR2: MNHEY, SMNVEV (reference sequence). The CDR3 loop spans 16 amino acids. V trimming: 5 bases; J trimming: 3 bases; junction bases outside the gene matches: 9. CDR3 in amino acids: CASSTRLAGETDTQYF. CDR3 bases: TGTGCCAGCAGTACCCGGTTAGCGGGGGAAACAGATACGCAGTATTTT.

This clonotype was recorded a few times. V and J are TRBV20-1 and TRBJ2-3; TRBD2 matches 9 bases. J gave up 3 bases and V 0 bases, and 4 bases lay outside the gene matches. This CDR3 has 15 amino acids. Germline lookup yields CDR1 DFQATT and CDR2 SNEGSKA (reference sequence). This chain's CDR3 is CSAREREGLTDTQYF. CDR3 nucleotides: TGCAGTGCTAGAGAGCGGGAGGGGTTGACAGATACGCAGTATTTT.

The V and J genes are TRBV19 and TRBJ2-5, with 8 bases that match TRBD1. Germline V gene lookup returns CDR1 LNHDA and CDR2 SQIVND (reference sequence). V lost 4 bases, J lost 2 bases, and 6 bases stayed unmatched. This CDR3 has 15 amino acids. This CDR3 reads CASSTGDRLQETQYF. CDR3 DNA sequence: TGTGCCAGTAGTACGGGGGACAGGCTTCAAGAGACCCAGTACTTC.

The chain carries TRBV6-1 and TRBJ1-2, with a tentative D call TRBD1 (5 bases). The CDR3 consists of 12 residues. The V and J ends lost 7 bases and 5 bases respectively, with 11 bases between them. Germline values: CDR1 MNHNS, CDR2 SASEGT. The chain's CDR3 is CASNGGEYGYTF. The CDR3, as DNA: TGTGCCAGCAACGGGGGGGAGTATGGCTACACCTTC.

The chain links TRBV18 to TRBJ1-2; 7 bases match TRBD1. V lost 6 bases, J lost 0 bases, and 7 bases stayed unmatched. The germline V gene has CDR1 KGHSH and CDR2 LQKENI. This CDR3 comprises 15 residues. DNA for the CDR3: TGTGCCAGCTCCTCCGGGACAGCCTCTAACTATGGCTACACCTTC. Amino acid sequence: CASSSGTASNYGYTF.

The chain joins TRBV7-8 to TRBJ2-1; 7 bases match TRBD1. The CDR3 contains 15 residues. CDR1 and CDR2 from the germline V gene are SGHVS and FQNEAQ. V dropped 4 bases and J dropped 7; count of bases not matched to a gene: 10. The CDR3 sequence is CASSSGQVLWNEQFF. The CDR3 DNA follows: TGTGCCAGCAGCTCAGGACAGGTTCTCTGGAATGAGCAGTTCTTC. Supplemented by reference TRBV7-8 and TRBJ2-1, the full variable domain reads GAGVSQSPRYKVAKRGQDVALRCDPISGHVSLFWYQQALGQGPEFLTYFQNEAQLDKSGLPSDRFFAERPEGSVSTLKIQRTQQEDSAVYLCASSSGQVLWNEQFFGPGTRLTVL.

In this sample, this clonotype turned up many times. The chain joins TRBV12-3 or TRBV12-4 to TRBJ2-7; TRBD2 agrees at 10 bases. Trimming cost V 6 bases and J 2 bases; bases outside gene matches: 7. The CDR3 is 15 amino acids. CDR3 region: CASRQMLAGAYEQYF. DNA of the CDR3: TGTGCCAGCAGACAAATGCTAGCGGGGGCCTACGAGCAGTACTTC.

In this sample, this clonotype turned up a few times. The chain uses TRBV20-1 and TRBJ2-7; 8 bases agree with TRBD2. V shed 5 bases, J shed 2 bases, and the junction held 8 bases outside the gene matches. The germline CDR1 and CDR2 sequences are DFQATT and SNEGSKA (reference sequence). This CDR3 comprises 14 residues. CDR3 region: CSASSGRWTYEQYF. CDR3 bases: TGCAGTGCTTCGAGCGGGAGATGGACCTACGAGCAGTACTTC.

There are a few counts of this clonotype. J is TRBJ2-3 and V is TRBV3-1, with a tentative D call TRBD2 (6 bases). Germline V gene data show CDR1 as LGHDT and CDR2 as YNNKEL (reference sequence). Trimming pared 1 base from V and 6 bases from J, leaving 14 bases between. CDR3 size: 15 residues. CDR3 residues: CASSQGTGESDTQYF. The CDR3 DNA is TGTGCCAGCAGCCAAGGGACGGGAGAGTCGGATACGCAGTATTTT.

This rearrangement joins TRBV20-1 to TRBJ2-3; D unresolved. CDR1 and CDR2 from the germline V gene are DFQATT and SNEGSKA (reference sequence). This CDR3 has 15 amino acids. Trimming took off 3 bases at V and 1 base at J, with 14 bases between the two ends. CDR3 region: CSASPIQRGTDTQYF. CDR3 DNA: TGCAGTGCTAGCCCGATACAAAGAGGCACAGATACGCAGTATTTT.

This clonotype came up many times. This chain joins TRBV28 and TRBJ2-1, with TRBD2 identical over 9 bases. The J segment lost 1 base and the V segment lost 6 bases, leaving 4 bases of the junction unmatched. The CDR3 is 15 amino acids. Germline-derived CDR1 and CDR2 are MDHEN and SYDVKM. CDR3 sequence: CASRLAGASYNEQFF. CDR3 nucleotides: TGTGCCAGCAGGTTAGCGGGAGCGTCCTACAATGAGCAGTTCTTC. Full variable domain (remainder filled in from reference TRBV28 and TRBJ2-1): DVKVTQSSRYLVKRTGEKVFLECVQDMDHENMFWYRQDPGLGLRLIYFSYDVKMKEKGDIPEGYSVSREKKERFSLILESASTNQTSMYLCASRLAGASYNEQFFGPGTRLTVL.

This clonotype has a handful of counts. This chain links TRBV24-1 with TRBJ1-4; the D gene is possibly TRBD1 (5 bases). Germline lookup yields CDR1 KGHDR and CDR2 SFDVKD. The CDR3 extends over 17 amino acids. The V end lost 4 bases, the J end lost 4 bases, and 18 bases lay between the germline ends. CDR3 region: CATSEKFGGLSNEKLFF. DNA for the CDR3: TGTGCCACCAGTGAAAAATTCGGGGGACTGAGTAATGAAAAACTGTTTTTT.

The chain is built from TRBV18 and TRBJ2-1, with TRBD2 matching over 7 bases. The germline gives CDR1 KGHSH, CDR2 LQKENI. The trim removed 3 bases at V and 8 bases at J, leaving 19 bases unmatched. This CDR3 is built from 18 residues. CDR3 in DNA: TGTGCCAGCTCACCGTCTATCTCGCGCGGCGGGAGTCCCGATGAGCAGTTCTTC. Translation gives CASSPSISRGGSPDEQFF.

This rearrangement joins TRBV30 to TRBJ1-4, with D unresolved. The CDR3 sequence is 15 residues long. The germline CDR1 and CDR2 sequences are GTSNPN and SVGIG (reference sequence). V lost 4 bases and J lost 3, with 15 bases in between. CDR3: CAWNGRASANEKLFF. The CDR3 region has the DNA TGTGCCTGGAATGGGCGGGCATCGGCTAATGAAAAACTGTTTTTT. The full variable domain, rest sourced from reference TRBV30 and TRBJ1-4, is SQTIHQWPATLVQPVGSPLSLECTVEGTSNPNLYWYRQAAGRGLQLLFYSVGIGQISSEVPQNLSASRPQDRQFILSSKKLLLSDSGFYLCAWNGRASANEKLFFGSGTQLSVL.

This clonotype was picked up a small number of times. The gene calls are TRBV7-6 and TRBJ2-3; D gene uncertain. Trimming took off 5 bases at V and 5 bases at J, with 11 bases between the two ends. From germline, CDR1 is SGHVS and CDR2 FNYEAQ. The CDR3 loop spans 13 amino acids. The CDR3: CASSRWKGDTQYF. CDR3 in DNA: TGTGCCAGCAGCCGTTGGAAAGGAGATACGCAGTATTTT.

The chain combines TRBV6-1 with TRBJ1-6, with TRBD1 matching 11 bases. The CDR3 totals 17 residues. Losses at the gene ends were 7 bases for V and 10 bases for J; bases not matched to a gene: 15. CDR1 MNHNS and CDR2 SASEGT come from the germline V gene. CDR3 DNA sequence: TGTGCCAGCACGGGCCCTGGGACAGGGGGAATATACTCACCCCTCCACTTT. Its translation: CASTGPGTGGIYSPLHF.

The chain joins TRBV11-1 to TRBJ1-1; a weak D match, TRBD1 (6 bases). V lost 5 bases, J lost 4 bases, and 20 bases lay in between. The germline V gene encodes CDR1 SGHAT and CDR2 FQDESV (reference sequence). The CDR3 has 16 residues. The DNA for the CDR3 is TGTGCCAGCAGCCCTTTAGGGGGGCCCGGACGCACTGAAGCTTTCTTT. Amino acid sequence: CASSPLGGPGRTEAFF.

This chain joins TRBV4-3 and TRBJ2-3; D is possibly TRBD2 (6 bases). V lost 0 bases and J 8 bases, leaving 9 bases between the germline ends. The CDR3 has 13 residues. Germline lookup yields CDR1 LGHNA and CDR2 YSLEER. The CDR3: CASSQDAGFTQYF. CDR3 nucleotide sequence: TGCGCCAGCAGCCAAGATGCGGGATTTACGCAGTATTTT.

This clonotype was detected only a few times. The DNA of the CDR3 is TGTGCCTGGAGATCCCAAGCACCCTATGGCTACACCTTC. This sequence encodes CAWRSQAPYGYTF. The chain links TRBV30 to TRBJ1-2; D not certain. CDR1 and CDR2 from the germline V gene are GTSNPN and SVGIG (reference sequence). V lost 3 bases and J 4 bases, leaving 12 bases between the germline ends. CDR3 length: 13 amino acids.

The J gene is TRBJ2-1, the V gene TRBV6-1; D is ambiguous. CDR1 MNHNS and CDR2 SASEGT come from the germline V gene. Trimming left V 7 bases short and J 0 bases short, with 16 bases between. This CDR3 has 16 residues. CDR3 in amino acids: CASTPFLSGSYNEQFF. The CDR3 region has the DNA TGTGCCAGCACCCCTTTTTTAAGTGGCTCCTACAATGAGCAGTTCTTC.

This clonotype was observed a few times. This chain links TRBV28 with TRBJ2-3; 7 nucleotides agree with TRBD2. Germline CDR1 is MDHEN and CDR2 is SYDVKM. The CDR3 is made up of 14 amino acids. Trimming at V came to 11 bases and at J to 2 bases, leaving 10 bases not matched to a gene. CDR3 loop: CAGGWGGPTDTQYF. The DNA for the CDR3 is TGTGCCGGGGGGTGGGGGGGACCCACAGATACGCAGTATTTT.

This sequence joins TRBV19 and TRBJ2-1, with D tentatively TRBD2 (6 bases). CDR1 is LNHDA and CDR2 is SQIVND in the germline V gene (reference sequence). The CDR3 runs to 14 residues. The CDR3 DNA is TGTGCAATTAGCGGCACTGCCCCCTACAATGAGCAGTTCTTC. Protein: CAISGTAPYNEQFF.

This clonotype was detected only a few times. The V gene is TRBV27, the J gene TRBJ1-6, with 7 bases lining up with TRBD1. CDR1 is MNHEY, CDR2 SMNVEV, per germline (reference sequence). The CDR3 is made up of 13 amino acids. The J segment lost 9 bases and the V segment lost 6 bases, leaving 5 bases of the junction unmatched. The CDR3 loop is CASSQDRASPLHF. The CDR3 nucleotides read TGTGCCAGCAGCCAAGACAGGGCTTCACCCCTCCACTTT.